The 9 T cell receptor beta chains listed next were all sequenced from one sample in a study of spatial heterogeneity in lung cancer. TCRdb redid the calling of the 5' RACE reads with MiXCR, one entry per CDR3 protein. The sample lists about 3,700 distinct CDR3 sequences, around 10% occurring once. Indicated time point: sample taken at primary tumor resection. The sequences come from normal lung tissue next to the tumor, collected at surgery. The receptors were gathered from a female donor with early-stage non-small cell lung cancer.

This clonotype has ten or more counts. This rearrangement joins TRBV20-1 to TRBJ1-5, with TRBD1 identical over 7 bases. Trimming cost V 3 bases and J 9 bases; bases outside gene matches: 8. This CDR3 contains 13 residues. Per the germline V gene, CDR1 is DFQATT and CDR2 is SNEGSKA (reference sequence). CDR3 DNA: TGCAGTGCTAGCGGGACAGCGTTAGGGCCCCAGCATTTT. Translating it yields CSASGTALGPQHF.

This clonotype qualifies as medium-sized (0.01 to 0.1%). The V call is TRBV29-1, the J call TRBJ2-5; TRBD2 matches 9 bases. CDR3 length: 14 residues. Losses at the gene ends were 3 bases for V and 9 bases for J; bases not matched to a gene: 11. The germline V gene has CDR1 SQVTM and CDR2 ANQGSEA. The CDR3 DNA reads TGCAGCGTTGATTCCGGTCTAGCGGGGAAGGCCCAGTACTTC. Translating gives CSVDSGLAGKAQYF.

This clonotype was counted many times. The V call is TRBV30, the J call TRBJ2-3, with D perhaps TRBD1 or TRBD2 (5 bases each). The CDR3 is 12 amino acids. In germline, CDR1 is GTSNPN, CDR2 SVGIG (reference sequence). V was shortened by 4 bases and J by 5 bases, with 10 bases between the two germline ends. This CDR3 reads CAWKGGGDTQYF. CDR3 DNA: TGTGCCTGGAAAGGTGGGGGAGATACGCAGTATTTT.

By sample share, this clonotype is medium-sized. The rearrangement joins TRBV6-5 to TRBJ2-3; D is perhaps TRBD1 or TRBD2 (5 bases each). V lost 4 bases to trimming and J lost 6 bases, with 17 bases between them. The CDR3 is 15 amino acids. In germline, CDR1 is MNHEY, CDR2 SVGAGI. The DNA for the CDR3 is TGTGCCAGCAGTTTAGGGGACCCCAAAGTGGATACGCAGTATTTT. This encodes CASSLGDPKVDTQYF.

In its sample, this clonotype is medium-sized. V and J are TRBV7-2 and TRBJ2-5; TRBD2 aligns across 9 bases. The CDR3 consists of 16 residues. V dropped 4 bases and J dropped 3; count of bases not matched to a gene: 9. Germline V gene lookup returns CDR1 SGHTA and CDR2 FQGNSA. CDR3 nucleotides: TGTGCCAGCAGCTACCCGACTAGCGGATTTGAAGAGACCCAGTACTTC. Translated, it gives CASSYPTSGFEETQYF.

This clonotype is medium-sized by share. This chain joins TRBV5-1 and TRBJ2-2; D is unresolved. This CDR3 has 15 residues. The germline V gene encodes CDR1 SGHRS and CDR2 YFSETQ. V lost 0 bases, J lost 5 bases, and 11 bases lay in between. The CDR3 DNA is TGCGCCAGCAGCTTGGATGCCTGGGATACCGGGGAGCTGTTTTTT. Its translation: CASSLDAWDTGELFF.

This chain uses TRBV20-1 with TRBJ2-5, with TRBD2 matching 8 bases. The end of the DNA is better explained by TRBJ2-7, so the J call may be wrong. Germline CDR1 and CDR2: DFQATT and SNEGSKA (reference sequence). The CDR3 runs 12 residues. The CDR3 bases are TGCAGGGGAAACGGGAGGGCCGTCGAGCAGTACTTC. Translation: CRGNGRAVEQYF.

This clonotype qualifies as large. This chain uses TRBV4-3 with TRBJ2-5; D not resolved. The CDR3 has 16 residues. Trimming pared 0 bases from V and 2 bases from J, leaving 13 bases between. Germline V gene sequence: CDR1 LGHNA, CDR2 YSLEER. DNA of the CDR3: TGCGCCAGCAGCCAAGATTTTCGACGGTTTCAAGAGACCCAGTACTTC. It is translated as CASSQDFRRFQETQYF.

This clonotype was seen many times. The chain employs TRBV29-1 and TRBJ2-5, with D uncertain. The CDR3 is 11 residues long. The germline V and J ends were trimmed by 7 bases and 2 bases, with 8 bases remaining between them. Per germline, CDR1 SQVTM and CDR2 ANQGSEA. The CDR3: CSGHEQETQYF. CDR3 coding DNA: TGCAGCGGTCACGAACAAGAGACCCAGTACTTC.